The subject of this entry is one T cell receptor beta chain. Its cognate antigen is unknown. The entry originates in a study of regulatory T cells in long-lasting Graves disease. Study-wide background: By definition, persistent Graves' disease involved antithyroid drugs for over 5 years alongside positive TSH receptor antibodies. Broader study findings: There was favoring of TRBV28, TRBJ1-2 and TRBJ2-5 in persistent disease.

Libraries of TCR beta came from iRepertoire HTBI primers plus Arm-PCR of CDR3 regions. TCRdb re-called the multiplex PCR reads through MiXCR, storing one row per CDR3 protein. The table lists approximately 690,000 distinct CDR3 sequences, around 30% of them singletons. The time point denotes: persistent/refractory GD, antithyroid drugs over 5 years with positive TRAb. PBMC-extracted RNA yielded the TCR library. From germline, CDR1 is SGDLS and CDR2 YYNGEE. V lost 3 bases and J 5 bases, leaving 15 bases between the germline ends. The CDR3 has 14 residues. The starting material was peripheral blood mononuclear cells (PBMCs), obtained when the disease was refractory, from a patient treated with antithyroid drugs. The J gene is TRBJ2-7, the V gene TRBV9; D perhaps matches TRBD1 (6 bases). The sequence came from a female donor with Graves disease. The CDR3: CASSADSGRNEQYF. The CDR3 region has the DNA TGTGCCAGCAGCGCGGACAGCGGACGGAACGAGCAGTACTTC. Combining the CDR3 with reference TRBV9 and TRBJ2-7 gives the whole variable domain DSGVTQTPKHLITATGQRVTLRCSPRSGDLSVYWYQQSLDQGLQFLIQYYNGEERAKGNILERFSAQQFPDLHSELNLSSLELGDSALYFCASSADSGRNEQYFGPGTRLTVT.